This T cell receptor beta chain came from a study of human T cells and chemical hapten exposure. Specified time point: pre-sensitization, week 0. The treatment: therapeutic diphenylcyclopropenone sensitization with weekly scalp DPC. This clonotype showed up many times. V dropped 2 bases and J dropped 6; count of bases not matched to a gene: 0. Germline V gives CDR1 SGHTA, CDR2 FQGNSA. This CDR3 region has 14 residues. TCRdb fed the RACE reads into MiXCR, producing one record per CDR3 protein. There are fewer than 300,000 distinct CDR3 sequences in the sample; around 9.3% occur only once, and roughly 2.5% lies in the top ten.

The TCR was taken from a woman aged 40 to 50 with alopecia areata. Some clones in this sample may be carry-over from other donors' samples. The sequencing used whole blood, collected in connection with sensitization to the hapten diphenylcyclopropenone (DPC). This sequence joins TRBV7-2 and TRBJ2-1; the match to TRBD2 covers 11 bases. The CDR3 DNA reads TGTGCCAGCAGCTTAACTAGCGGGAGCAATGAGCAGTTCTTC. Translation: CASSLTSGSNEQFF.